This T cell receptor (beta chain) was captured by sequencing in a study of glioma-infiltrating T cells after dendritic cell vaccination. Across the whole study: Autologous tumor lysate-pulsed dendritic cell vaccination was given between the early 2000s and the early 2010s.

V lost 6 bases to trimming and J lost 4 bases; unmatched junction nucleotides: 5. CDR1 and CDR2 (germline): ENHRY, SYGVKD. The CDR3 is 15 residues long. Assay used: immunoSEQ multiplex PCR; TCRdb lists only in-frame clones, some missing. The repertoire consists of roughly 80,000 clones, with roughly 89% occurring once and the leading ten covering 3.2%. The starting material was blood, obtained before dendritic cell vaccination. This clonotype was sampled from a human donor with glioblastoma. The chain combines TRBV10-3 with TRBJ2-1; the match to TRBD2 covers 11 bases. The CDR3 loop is CAISVTSGNYNEQFF. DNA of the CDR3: TGTGCCATCAGCGTGACTAGCGGGAATTACAATGAGCAGTTCTTC.